The 26 T cell receptor beta chains below all came from one sample that was sequenced in a study of T-cell memory formation after mild COVID-19. TCRdb independently ran MiXCR on the 5' RACE reads; one entry per CDR3 protein. The data contain 450,000 or so distinct CDR3 sequences, roughly 23% of them singletons. The sample was PBMCs or a T cell subset sorted from them (not recorded which). Source of these receptors: an adult woman who had mild COVID-19 (a few samples of this study predate the infection). Cell type and time point are not known.

This clonotype was counted between two and nine times. This chain connects TRBV9 to TRBJ1-1; 7 bases map to TRBD1. The CDR3 contains 14 residues. Germline V gene data show CDR1 as SGDLS and CDR2 as YYNGEE. V trimming: 3 bases; J trimming: 4 bases; junction bases outside the gene matches: 6. Written as DNA, the CDR3 is TGTGCCAGCAGCGAGGACAGGTGGGGCACTGAAGCTTTCTTT. This gives the protein CASSEDRWGTEAFF.

The chain combines TRBV5-8 with TRBJ2-3; 15 positions agree with TRBD2. The CDR3 is 17 amino acids. The trim removed 4 bases at V and 7 bases at J, leaving 10 bases unmatched. Germline lookup yields CDR1 SGHTS and CDR2 YDEGEE. The CDR3 DNA follows: TGTGCCAGCAGCCCAAAGGGACTAGCGGGGGGTTCGTATACGCAGTATTTT. Its translation is CASSPKGLAGGSYTQYF.

The V call is TRBV24-1, the J call TRBJ2-3, with D tentatively TRBD1 or TRBD2 (6 bases each). The CDR3 contains 13 residues. Between the trimmed V and J ends, which lost 8 bases and 4 bases, there was a span of 12 bases. Germline V lookup: CDR1 KGHDR, CDR2 SFDVKD. In nucleotides, the CDR3 is TGTGCCACCACAAAGGGGGGAGCAGATACGCAGTATTTT. Translating gives CATTKGGADTQYF.

This clonotype showed up just a few times. V is TRBV12-3 or TRBV12-4 and J is TRBJ2-7; 10 bases agree with TRBD2. V shed 5 bases, J shed 3 bases, and the junction held 7 bases outside the gene matches. The CDR3 totals 15 residues. This CDR3 is CASSPGTSVIYEQYF. The CDR3 DNA sequence: TGTGCCAGCAGTCCCGGGACTAGCGTTATCTACGAGCAGTACTTC.

This chain links TRBV12-3 or TRBV12-4 with TRBJ2-1; the D gene is possibly TRBD1 (6 bases). V lost 2 bases, J lost 2 bases, and 10 bases lay in between. There are 15 residues in the CDR3. The CDR3 region is CASSLRTATYNEQFF. CDR3 nucleotide sequence: TGTGCCAGCAGTTTAAGGACAGCTACCTACAATGAGCAGTTCTTC.

The table lists this clonotype with a few counts. In DNA, the CDR3 is TGTGCCAGCAGCGCAGGACTAGCGGGGGCTGAAGAGGGGGAGCTGTTTTTT. Translated: CASSAGLAGAEEGELFF. V and J are TRBV2 and TRBJ2-2, with TRBD2 matching over 13 bases. The CDR3 consists of 17 residues. Germline V gene sequence: CDR1 SNHLY, CDR2 FYNNEI. V was clipped by 6 bases and J by 8 bases; unmatched bases: 12.

In its sample, this clonotype was seen a few times. The V and J genes are TRBV7-2 and TRBJ2-7; 10 bases map to TRBD1. The CDR3 is 13 residues long. Germline V CDR1 and CDR2: SGHTA, FQGNSA. V lost 8 bases to trimming and J lost 5 bases; unmatched junction nucleotides: 6. This CDR3 reads CASLGTGVHEQYF. The CDR3 coding sequence is TGTGCCAGCCTGGGGACAGGGGTTCACGAGCAGTACTTC.

The genes are TRBV11-3 and TRBJ2-1; possibly TRBD1 or TRBD2 for D (5 bases each). Per the germline V gene, CDR1 is SGHNT and CDR2 is YENEEA. V lost 4 bases, J lost 9 bases, and 13 bases lay in between. The CDR3 covers 13 residues. The CDR3 loop reads CASSSGAGGEQFF. CDR3 in DNA: TGTGCCAGCAGCTCTGGGGCGGGTGGTGAGCAGTTCTTC.

This chain joins TRBV12-3 or TRBV12-4 and TRBJ1-6; 8 bases are a match to TRBD1. V trimming: 5 bases; J trimming: 8 bases; junction bases outside the gene matches: 5. The CDR3 contains 14 residues. CDR3 sequence (DNA): TGTGCCAGCAGTAGACAGGGGAGGGATTCACCCCTCCACTTT. Protein product: CASSRQGRDSPLHF.

The chain is built from TRBV24-1 and TRBJ1-5, with D possibly matching TRBD1 (6 bases). The V end was cut by 3 bases, the J end by 6 bases, with 17 bases between. Germline CDR1 and CDR2: KGHDR and SFDVKD. CDR3 length equals 16 residues. CDR3: CATSDQGQGIGQPQHF. CDR3 nucleotide sequence: TGTGCCACCAGTGATCAGGGGCAGGGGATCGGTCAGCCCCAGCATTTT.

This clonotype was seen a few times. V gene TRBV7-6 combines with J gene TRBJ2-1; no clear D gene. The CDR3 extends over 14 amino acids. Trimming removed 1 base from V and 7 bases from J, with 11 bases in between. The germline V gene has CDR1 SGHVS and CDR2 FNYEAQ. The CDR3 bases are TGTGCCAGCAGCTTAGGGACGAGAAAGAATGAGCAGTTCTTC. This sequence encodes CASSLGTRKNEQFF. The whole variable domain, remainder taken from reference TRBV7-6 and TRBJ2-1, is GAGVSQSPRYKVTKRGQDVALRCDPISGHVSLYWYRQALGQGPEFLTYFNYEAQQDKSGLPNDRFSAERPEGSISTLTIQRTEQRDSAMYRCASSLGTRKNEQFFGPGTRLTVL.

The J gene is TRBJ1-2, the V gene TRBV7-9, with 12 bases lining up with TRBD1. Germline assignment: CDR1 SEHNR and CDR2 FQNEAQ (reference sequence). The CDR3 contains 15 residues. The trim removed 5 bases at V and 7 bases at J, leaving 8 bases unmatched. CDR3 residues: CASSPAGDRGLGYTF. The DNA for the CDR3 is TGTGCCAGCAGCCCTGCGGGGGACAGGGGGCTTGGCTACACCTTC.

The chain recombines TRBV19 with TRBJ2-7; D gene uncertain. V shed 4 bases and J shed 2 bases, with 12 bases lying between them. Looked up from germline, CDR1 is LNHDA and CDR2 is SQIVND (reference sequence). The length of the CDR3 is 14 residues. CDR3 sequence reads: CASSTPGYTYEQYF. The CDR3 nucleotides read TGTGCCAGTAGTACGCCTGGCTACACCTACGAGCAGTACTTC.

This rearrangement joins TRBV5-5 to TRBJ2-5, with TRBD1 matching over 7 bases. The trim removed 3 bases at V and 4 bases at J, leaving 9 bases unmatched. The length of the CDR3 is 15 residues. CDR1 and CDR2 (germline): SGHKS, YYEKEE (reference sequence). The CDR3 here is CASSSPTGRRETQYF. The CDR3 DNA is TGTGCCAGCAGCTCCCCGACAGGGCGGCGAGAGACCCAGTACTTC.

This clonotype has more than one count but fewer than ten. This sequence joins TRBV12-3 or TRBV12-4 and TRBJ2-7, with a tentative D call TRBD2 (5 bases). V was shortened by 1 base and J by 3 bases, with 16 bases between the two germline ends. CDR3 length: 16 amino acids. This CDR3 is CASSLVGNLGLYEQYF. The DNA of the CDR3 is TGTGCCAGCAGTTTAGTCGGGAACCTCGGGCTCTACGAGCAGTACTTC.

The chain couples TRBV2 to TRBJ2-1, with 11 bases that match TRBD2. Germline loops: CDR1 SNHLY, CDR2 FYNNEI. This CDR3 contains 15 residues. V trimming: 7 bases; J trimming: 6 bases; junction bases outside the gene matches: 8. The CDR3 bases are TGTGCCAGCACCGCGAGAACTAGCGGGGGCAATGAGCAGTTCTTC. Protein sequence: CASTARTSGGNEQFF.

The chain recombines TRBV19 with TRBJ1-1; D is undetermined. The CDR3 has 11 residues. V was trimmed by 7 bases and J by 1 base, leaving 4 bases between them. CDR1 is LNHDA and CDR2 is SQIVND in the germline V gene (reference sequence). For the CDR3, the DNA is TGTGCCAGTAAAGAGAACACTGAAGCTTTCTTT. Its translation: CASKENTEAFF. The full variable domain, with the rest looked up from reference TRBV19 and TRBJ1-1, is DGGITQSPKYLFRKEGQNVTLSCEQNLNHDAMYWYRQDPGQGLRLIYYSQIVNDFQKGDIAEGYSVSREKKESFPLTVTSAQKNPTAFYLCASKENTEAFFGQGTRLTVV.

Only a few counts were recorded for this clonotype. This chain links TRBV6-5 with TRBJ2-7; 10 bases align to TRBD2. The trim removed 5 bases at V and 4 bases at J, leaving 8 bases unmatched. The CDR3 length is 15 residues. Looked up from germline, CDR1 is MNHEY and CDR2 is SVGAGI. The CDR3 region is CASSAIPGLAYEQYF. The CDR3 nucleotides are TGTGCCAGCAGTGCCATTCCGGGACTAGCGTACGAGCAGTACTTC.

The chain has TRBV4-3 and TRBJ2-1, with 12 bases lining up with TRBD2. CDR3 size: 17 residues. Germline CDR1 LGHNA, CDR2 YSLEER. The J segment lost 9 bases and the V segment lost 0 bases, leaving 9 bases of the junction unmatched. The CDR3: CASSQEETSGSLGEQFF. CDR3 nucleotide sequence: TGCGCCAGCAGCCAAGAGGAGACTAGCGGGAGCCTCGGTGAGCAGTTCTTC.

The J gene is TRBJ2-5, the V gene TRBV7-9, with a weak D call TRBD2 (5 bases). Between the trimmed V and J ends, which lost 3 bases and 1 base, there was a span of 12 bases. The CDR3 loop spans 15 amino acids. Germline V gene lookup returns CDR1 SEHNR and CDR2 FQNEAQ (reference sequence). DNA of the CDR3: TGTGCCAGCAGCTTCGGGAACCAATTCCAAGAGACCCAGTACTTC. As protein: CASSFGNQFQETQYF.

The chain links TRBV5-1 to TRBJ1-1; unclear D gene. Trimming shortened V by 4 bases and J by 6 bases, and 19 bases separated the two germline ends. This CDR3 contains 15 residues. Germline assignment: CDR1 SGHRS and CDR2 YFSETQ. The CDR3 sequence is CASSILKGSLAEAFF. DNA of the CDR3: TGCGCCAGCAGCATCTTAAAGGGTTCGTTGGCTGAAGCTTTCTTT. Drawing the rest from reference TRBV5-1 and TRBJ1-1, the complete variable domain is KAGVTQTPRYLIKTRGQQVTLSCSPISGHRSVSWYQQTPGQGLQFLFEYFSETQRNKGNFPGRFSGRQFSNSRSEMNVSTLELGDSALYLCASSILKGSLAEAFFGQGTRLTVV.

This clonotype was picked up a small number of times. The chain combines TRBV3-1 with TRBJ2-5; TRBD2 matches 7 bases. With V trimmed by 0 bases and J by 3 bases, 10 bases remained unmatched. This CDR3 contains 17 residues. The germline CDR1 and CDR2 sequences are LGHDT and YNNKEL (reference sequence). CDR3 bases: TGTGCCAGCAGCCAAGATCGGAGGTCTAGCGGTAAAGAGACCCAGTACTTC. It yields the protein CASSQDRRSSGKETQYF.

The CDR3 DNA sequence: TGCGCCAGCAGAGAAACAGTGTCTAGCACAGATACGCAGTATTTT. Its protein product is CASRETVSSTDTQYF. V and J are TRBV5-1 and TRBJ2-3; no clear D gene. The CDR3 has 15 residues. Germline V lookup: CDR1 SGHRS, CDR2 YFSETQ. V lost 5 bases and J 0 bases, leaving 13 bases between the germline ends.

This clonotype has a count of ten or more. V usage is TRBV11-3 and J usage is TRBJ2-2; no clear D. The CDR3 is 12 amino acids. Germline CDR1 and CDR2: SGHNT and YENEEA. Trimming removed 5 bases from V and 7 bases from J, with 8 bases in between. The CDR3 sequence: CASSPLGGELFF. The CDR3 DNA sequence: TGTGCCAGCAGCCCGCTGGGCGGGGAGCTGTTTTTT.

V and J are TRBV6-5 and TRBJ2-2; tentative D call: TRBD1 (6 bases). The CDR3 covers 15 residues. Germline V gene lookup returns CDR1 MNHEY and CDR2 SVGAGI. Trimming left V 3 bases short and J 1 base short, with 9 bases between. For the CDR3, the DNA is TGTGCCAGCAGTTATGGGACATTGAACACCGGGGAGCTGTTTTTT. This sequence encodes CASSYGTLNTGELFF.

V is TRBV5-1 and J is TRBJ2-5; D not resolved. Trimming removed 4 bases from V and 1 base from J, with 11 bases in between. Germline V gives CDR1 SGHRS, CDR2 YFSETQ. This CDR3 is 14 amino acids long. CDR3 sequence: CASSPTEPQETQYF. CDR3 nucleotides: TGCGCCAGCAGCCCGACGGAACCCCAAGAGACCCAGTACTTC.